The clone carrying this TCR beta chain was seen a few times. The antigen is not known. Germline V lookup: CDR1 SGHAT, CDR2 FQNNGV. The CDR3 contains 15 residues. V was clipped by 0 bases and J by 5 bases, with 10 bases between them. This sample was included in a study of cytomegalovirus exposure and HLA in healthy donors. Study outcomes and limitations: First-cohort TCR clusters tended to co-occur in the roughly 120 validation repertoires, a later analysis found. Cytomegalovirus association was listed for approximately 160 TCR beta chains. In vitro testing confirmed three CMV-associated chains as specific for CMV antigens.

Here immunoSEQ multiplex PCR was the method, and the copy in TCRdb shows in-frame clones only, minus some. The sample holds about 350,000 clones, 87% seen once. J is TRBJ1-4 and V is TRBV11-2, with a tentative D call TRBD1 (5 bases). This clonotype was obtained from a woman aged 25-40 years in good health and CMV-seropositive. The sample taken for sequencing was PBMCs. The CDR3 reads CASSLDGGVNEKLFF. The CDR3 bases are TGTGCCAGCAGCTTAGATGGAGGGGTAAATGAAAAACTGTTTTTT.